A selection of T cell receptor beta chains follows, all from one sample in a study of identical twins. TCRdb used MiXCR to reprocess the 5' RACE reads, holding one entry per CDR3 protein. The sample consists of 500,000 to 600,000 distinct CDR3 sequences, 22% of them appearing once. This sample also appeared in a second study, on T cells expressing NK-cell markers.

Sequencing used CD4+ T cells sorted from blood. Receptors originate from a woman between 18 and 29 years old in good health. CDR3s include the opening cysteine and the closing phenylalanine or tryptophan. Clone size appears in some rows only: once, few, many, or a class for an expanded clone.

TRBV7-2	few	TRBJ2-4	CASSSEVGMLNIQYF
TRBV27	-	TRBJ2-1	CASRRGPSNEQFF
TRBV7-9	many	TRBJ2-6	CASSRHISGANVLTF
TRBV10-3	-	TRBJ1-2	CAIAETASGYTF
TRBV18	-	TRBJ2-3	CASSPTADTQYF
TRBV10-3	-	TRBJ2-5	CAISGGQQETQYF
TRBV20-1	few	TRBJ1-1	CRAGNTEAFF
TRBV5-5	many	TRBJ1-4	CASSLRTPNEKLFF
TRBV20-1	few	TRBJ1-1	CSARDRGLNTEAFF
TRBV5-1	-	TRBJ1-1	CASSVQTGPVTEAFF
TRBV6-1	-	TRBJ1-5	CASKASSNQPQHF
TRBV20-1	few	TRBJ2-1	CSAKLELSYNEQFF
TRBV4-3	-	TRBJ1-4	CASSQDIYRDEKLFF
TRBV7-9	-	TRBJ1-4	CASSMGQDRNEKLFF
TRBV6-1	few	TRBJ1-1	CAGGQGFGEAFF
TRBV7-2	many	TRBJ2-1	CASSLAGDSYNEQFF
TRBV7-6	-	TRBJ1-6	CASSLLSGINSPLHF
TRBV18	few	TRBJ1-2	CASSPNLPGQGGKGYTF
TRBV7-2	-	TRBJ2-7	CASSFRTSSHEQYF
TRBV29-1	few	TRBJ1-1	CSVGTGGAFF
TRBV6-5	few	TRBJ2-3	CASSSWVAGGIDTQYF
TRBV15	-	TRBJ1-5	CATSRDRNGYNQPQHF
TRBV3-1	few	TRBJ1-2	CASSQDAGSGYTF
TRBV20-1	few	TRBJ1-4	CSPRDPSSPNEKLFF
TRBV20-1	few	TRBJ1-2	CSADWETGRGGYTF
TRBV20-1	few	TRBJ1-3	CSATGGRGSGNTIYF
TRBV5-1	few	TRBJ2-2	CASSSGSTGVGAGELFF
TRBV18	-	TRBJ2-6	CASSPRGQPSGANVLTF
TRBV18	-	TRBJ2-5	CASSDRDVGETQYF
TRBV7-9	-	TRBJ2-2	CASSPRARLGELFF
TRBV6-5	few	TRBJ1-2	CASSAWDSGYTF
TRBV12-3/TRBV12-4	-	TRBJ2-1	CASSSDRVLLSYNEQFF
TRBV12-3/TRBV12-4	-	TRBJ2-1	CASSGLLLAGGPWEQFF
TRBV7-9	few	TRBJ1-2	CASRRMGQTYGYTF